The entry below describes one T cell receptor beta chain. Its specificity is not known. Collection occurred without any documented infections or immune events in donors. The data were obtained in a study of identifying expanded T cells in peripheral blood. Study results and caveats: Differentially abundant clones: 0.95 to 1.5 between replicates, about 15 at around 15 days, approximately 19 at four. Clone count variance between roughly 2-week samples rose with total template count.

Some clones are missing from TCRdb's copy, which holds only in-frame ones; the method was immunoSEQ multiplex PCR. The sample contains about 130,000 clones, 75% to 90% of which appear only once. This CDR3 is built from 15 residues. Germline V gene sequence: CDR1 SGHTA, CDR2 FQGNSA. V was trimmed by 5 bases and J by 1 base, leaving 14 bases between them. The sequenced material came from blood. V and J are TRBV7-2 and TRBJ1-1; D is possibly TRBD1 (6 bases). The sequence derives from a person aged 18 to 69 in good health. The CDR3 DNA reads TGTGCCAGCAGCGATCCCAGGGGCCCGAACACTGAAGCTTTCTTT. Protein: CASSDPRGPNTEAFF.